This T cell receptor beta chain was obtained from a study of blood T cell repertoires in COVID-19. Study context: Collection of acute and convalescent COVID-19 samples took place in the United States, Italy and Spain. From T cells, B-cell-depleted T cells, or PBMCs came the material, which was cDNA or gDNA.

In the authors' workflow: Amplification of reference gene primers was used by the study to estimate nucleated cell counts. The repertoire was sequenced with immunoSEQ multiplex PCR; TCRdb's copy has only in-frame clones and lacks some. Clonal size and the V and J genes are those of that table, whereas D and trimming came from the DNA. The table has roughly 330,000 clones, about 86% seen once. This clone was detected once. Germline CDR1 MNHNY, CDR2 SVGAGI (reference sequence). Trimming took off 1 base at V and 8 bases at J, with 15 bases between the two ends. The CDR3 contains 15 residues. V and J are TRBV6-6 and TRBJ2-4, with D maybe TRBD2 (5 bases). The clonotype was recovered from a woman aged 45-60 years with acute or convalescent COVID-19. The specimen sequenced was peripheral blood. CDR3 sequence (DNA): TGTGCCAGCAGTTACTTCTTGCAGGCCGGGGACATTCAGTACTTC. Amino acids: CASSYFLQAGDIQYF.